The 9 T cell receptor beta chains presented below share a single source sample, sequenced in a study of cytomegalovirus exposure and HLA in healthy donors. Both 60 Vbeta primers and 13 Jbeta primers went into the PCR. Using immunoSEQ multiplex PCR, the repertoire was profiled, and TCRdb retains in-frame clones only, with some absent. The sample yields fewer than 150,000 clones, 75% to 80% seen once. The specimen was PBMCs. These receptors all come from a man aged 18 to 29 in good health and CMV-seronegative.

This chain connects TRBV19 to TRBJ1-5; the match to TRBD1 covers 7 bases. Germline V gives CDR1 LNHDA, CDR2 SQIVND (reference sequence). The CDR3 extends over 13 amino acids. The J segment lost 5 bases and the V segment lost 6 bases, leaving 4 bases of the junction unmatched. CDR3 sequence (DNA): TGTGCCAGTAGAGACAGGGCCCATCAGCCCCAGCATTTT. Amino acid sequence: CASRDRAHQPQHF.

This chain uses TRBV5-1 with TRBJ2-7; the match to TRBD1 covers 7 bases. V was pared by 4 bases and J by 4 bases, with 8 bases of the junction left unmatched. Germline V gene data show CDR1 as SGHRS and CDR2 as YFSETQ. CDR3 length: 14 residues. This CDR3 reads CASSLPTGQYEQYF. CDR3 DNA: TGCGCCAGCAGCCTTCCGACAGGGCAATACGAGCAGTACTTC.

The chain has TRBV2 and TRBJ2-6; no reliable D call. Trimming cost V 3 bases and J 0 bases, with 9 bases left between them. CDR1 SNHLY and CDR2 FYNNEI come from the germline V gene. The CDR3 contains 16 residues. The CDR3 here is CASSDRRGSGANVLTF. The CDR3 nucleotides read TGTGCCAGCAGTGATCGAAGAGGCTCTGGGGCCAACGTCCTGACTTTC. The full variable domain, its missing parts supplied by reference TRBV2 and TRBJ2-6, is EPEVTQTPSHQVTQMGQEVILRCVPISNHLYFYWYRQILGQKVEFLVSFYNNEISEKSEIFDDQFSVERPDGSNFTLKIRSTKLEDSAMYFCASSDRRGSGANVLTFGAGSRLTVL.

The CDR3 nucleotides are TGTGCCAGTAGTATCACAAGGACAGGGCGGGCCTCCGATCAGCCCCAGCATTTT. Amino acids: CASSITRTGRASDQPQHF. The rearrangement links TRBV19 to TRBJ1-5, with TRBD1 identical over 8 bases. This CDR3 region has 18 residues. The V gene end was trimmed by 3 bases and the J gene end by 5 bases; junction bases not matched to a gene: 15. The germline CDR1 and CDR2 sequences are LNHDA and SQIVND (reference sequence).

The chain employs TRBV5-1 and TRBJ2-7; D may be TRBD2 (5 bases). CDR1 is SGHRS and CDR2 is YFSETQ in the germline V gene. The CDR3 consists of 15 residues. V dropped 1 base and J dropped 6 bases, with 17 bases sitting between them. The chain's CDR3 is CASSLRETVLSEQYF. The CDR3 DNA reads as TGCGCCAGCAGCTTGAGGGAGACGGTCCTCTCCGAGCAGTACTTC.

A few counts support this clone. The rearrangement joins TRBV6-4 to TRBJ1-2; 7 bases are a match to TRBD1. Germline loops: CDR1 MRHNA, CDR2 SNTAGT. The CDR3 runs 16 residues. With 6 bases clipped from V and 9 bases from J, the junction kept 19 bases outside the gene matches. The CDR3 DNA reads as TGTGCCAGCAGCGCCGGAAAGGGGACAGAGTCCGATAGCTACACCTTC. Protein: CASSAGKGTESDSYTF.

J is TRBJ1-1 and V is TRBV9; D might be TRBD1 (5 bases). The CDR3 has 15 amino acids. Per germline, CDR1 SGDLS and CDR2 YYNGEE. The V end was cut by 0 bases, the J end by 4 bases, with 13 bases between. This CDR3 reads CASSVVQGVGTEAFF. For the CDR3, the DNA is TGTGCCAGCAGCGTAGTTCAGGGTGTAGGCACTGAAGCTTTCTTT.

The CDR3 protein is CASSLELNTEAFF. Written as DNA, the CDR3 is TGCGCCAGCAGCTTGGAGCTAAACACTGAAGCTTTCTTT. The chain uses TRBV5-1 and TRBJ1-1; D remains ambiguous. The V end was cut by 0 bases, the J end by 2 bases, with 5 bases between. CDR1 is SGHRS and CDR2 is YFSETQ in the germline V gene. The CDR3 totals 13 residues.

The rearrangement uses TRBV9 and TRBJ2-1, with 10 bases lining up with TRBD2. The CDR3 loop spans 18 amino acids. V dropped 4 bases and J dropped 4; count of bases not matched to a gene: 14. Germline V gene lookup returns CDR1 SGDLS and CDR2 YYNGEE. CDR3 in DNA: TGTGCCAGCAGCCCGCGGGGCGCTAGCGGGAGTCTGTACAATGAGCAGTTCTTC. Translated, it gives CASSPRGASGSLYNEQFF.